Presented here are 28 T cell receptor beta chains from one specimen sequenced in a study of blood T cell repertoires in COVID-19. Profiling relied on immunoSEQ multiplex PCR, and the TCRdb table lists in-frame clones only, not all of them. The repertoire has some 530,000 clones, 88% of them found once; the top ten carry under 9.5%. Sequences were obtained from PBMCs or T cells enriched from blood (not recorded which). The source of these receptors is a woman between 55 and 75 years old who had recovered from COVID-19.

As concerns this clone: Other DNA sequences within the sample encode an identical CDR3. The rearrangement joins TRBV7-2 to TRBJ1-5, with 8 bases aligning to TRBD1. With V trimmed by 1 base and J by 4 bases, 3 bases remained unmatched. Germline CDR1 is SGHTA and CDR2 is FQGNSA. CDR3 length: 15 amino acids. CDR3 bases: TGTGCCAGCAGCTTAGGGACAGGGAGTAATCAGCCCCAGCATTTT. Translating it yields CASSLGTGSNQPQHF.

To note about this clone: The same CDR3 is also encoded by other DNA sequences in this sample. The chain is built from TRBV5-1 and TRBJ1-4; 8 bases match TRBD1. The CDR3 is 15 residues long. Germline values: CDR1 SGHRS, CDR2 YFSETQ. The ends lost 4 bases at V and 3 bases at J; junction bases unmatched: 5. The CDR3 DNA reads TGCGCCAGCAGCGGCCAGGGGGCGGCTAATGAAAAACTGTTTTTT. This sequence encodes CASSGQGAANEKLFF. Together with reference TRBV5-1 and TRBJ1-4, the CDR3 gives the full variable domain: KAGVTQTPRYLIKTRGQQVTLSCSPISGHRSVSWYQQTPGQGLQFLFEYFSETQRNKGNFPGRFSGRQFSNSRSEMNVSTLELGDSALYLCASSGQGAANEKLFFGSGTQLSVL.

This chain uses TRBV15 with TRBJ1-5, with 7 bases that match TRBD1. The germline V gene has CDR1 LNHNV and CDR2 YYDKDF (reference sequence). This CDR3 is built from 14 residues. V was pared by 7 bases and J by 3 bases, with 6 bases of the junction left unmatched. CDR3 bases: TGTGCCACCAACACAGGGGCCTCCAATCAGCCCCAGCATTTT. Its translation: CATNTGASNQPQHF.

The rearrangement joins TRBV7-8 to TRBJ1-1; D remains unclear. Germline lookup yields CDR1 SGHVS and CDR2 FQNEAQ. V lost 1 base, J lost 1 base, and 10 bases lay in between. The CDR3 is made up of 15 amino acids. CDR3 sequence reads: CASSLEGGRNTEAFF. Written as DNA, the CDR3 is TGTGCCAGCAGCTTAGAAGGAGGTAGGAACACTGAAGCTTTCTTT.

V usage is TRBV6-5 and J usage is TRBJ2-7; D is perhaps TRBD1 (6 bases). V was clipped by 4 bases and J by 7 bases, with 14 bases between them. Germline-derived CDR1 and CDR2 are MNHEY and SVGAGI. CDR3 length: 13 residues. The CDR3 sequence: CASSFYRVGEQYF. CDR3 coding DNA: TGTGCCAGCAGTTTTTACAGGGTCGGGGAGCAGTACTTC.

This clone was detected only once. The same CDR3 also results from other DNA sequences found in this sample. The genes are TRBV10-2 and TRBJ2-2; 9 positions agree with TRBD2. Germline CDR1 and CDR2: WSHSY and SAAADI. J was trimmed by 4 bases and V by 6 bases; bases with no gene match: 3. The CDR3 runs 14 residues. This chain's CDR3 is CASRLAGGTGELFF. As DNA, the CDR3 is TGCGCCAGCAGACTAGCGGGTGGCACCGGGGAGCTGTTTTTT.

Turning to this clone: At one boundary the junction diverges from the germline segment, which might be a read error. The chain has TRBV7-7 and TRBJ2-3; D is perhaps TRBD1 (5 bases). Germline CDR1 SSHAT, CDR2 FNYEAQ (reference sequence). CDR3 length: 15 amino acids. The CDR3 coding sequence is TGTGCTAGCAGCTCAGGGCCACTCAGCACAGATACGCAGTATTTT. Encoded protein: CASSSGPLSTDTQYF. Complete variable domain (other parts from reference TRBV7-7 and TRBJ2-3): GAGVSQSPRYKVTKRGQDVTLRCDPISSHATLYWYQQALGQGPEFLTYFNYEAQPDKSGLPSDRFSAERPEGSISTLTIQRTEQRDSAMYRCASSSGPLSTDTQYFGPGTRLTVL.

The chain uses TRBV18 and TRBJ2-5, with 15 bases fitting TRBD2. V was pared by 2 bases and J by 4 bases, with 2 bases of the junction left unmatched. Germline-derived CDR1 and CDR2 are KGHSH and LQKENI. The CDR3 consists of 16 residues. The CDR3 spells CASSPMGLAGGETQYF. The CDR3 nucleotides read TGTGCCAGCTCACCAATGGGACTAGCGGGGGGAGAGACCCAGTACTTC.

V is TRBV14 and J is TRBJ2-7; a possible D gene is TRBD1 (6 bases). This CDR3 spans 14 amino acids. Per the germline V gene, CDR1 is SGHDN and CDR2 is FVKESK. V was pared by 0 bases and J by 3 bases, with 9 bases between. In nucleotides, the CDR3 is TGTGCCAGCAGCCAAGATGGGGGCATCTACGAGCAGTACTTC. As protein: CASSQDGGIYEQYF.

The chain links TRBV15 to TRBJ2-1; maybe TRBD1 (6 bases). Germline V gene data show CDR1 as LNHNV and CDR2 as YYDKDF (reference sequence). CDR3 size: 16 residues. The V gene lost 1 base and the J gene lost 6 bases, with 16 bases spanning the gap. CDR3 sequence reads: CATSRGTSRGGNEQFF. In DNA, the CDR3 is TGTGCCACCAGCAGAGGTACGAGCAGGGGTGGCAATGAGCAGTTCTTC. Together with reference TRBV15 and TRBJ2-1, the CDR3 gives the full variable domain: DAMVIQNPRYQVTQFGKPVTLSCSQTLNHNVMYWYQQKSSQAPKLLFHYYDKDFNNEADTPDNFQSRRPNTSFCFLDIRSPGLGDTAMYLCATSRGTSRGGNEQFFGPGTRLTVL.

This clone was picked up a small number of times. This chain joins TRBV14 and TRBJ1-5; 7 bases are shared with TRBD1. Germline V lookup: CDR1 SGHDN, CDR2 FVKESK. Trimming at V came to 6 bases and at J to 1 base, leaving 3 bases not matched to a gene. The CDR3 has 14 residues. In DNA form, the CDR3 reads TGTGCCAGCAGTCGGACAGGCAGCAATCAGCCCCAGCATTTT. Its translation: CASSRTGSNQPQHF.

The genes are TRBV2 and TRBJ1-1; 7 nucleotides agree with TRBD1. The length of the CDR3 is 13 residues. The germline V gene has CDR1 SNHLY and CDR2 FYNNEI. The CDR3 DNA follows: TGTGCGACGAAACAGGGGCTAAACACTGAAGCTTTCTTT. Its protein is CATKQGLNTEAFF.

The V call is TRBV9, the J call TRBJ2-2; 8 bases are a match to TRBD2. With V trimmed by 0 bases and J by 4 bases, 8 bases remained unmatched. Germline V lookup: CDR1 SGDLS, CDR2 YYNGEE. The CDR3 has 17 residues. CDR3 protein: CASSVDLSGATTGELFF. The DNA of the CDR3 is TGTGCCAGCAGCGTAGACCTTAGCGGGGCTACCACCGGGGAGCTGTTTTTT. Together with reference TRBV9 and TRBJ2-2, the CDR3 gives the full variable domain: DSGVTQTPKHLITATGQRVTLRCSPRSGDLSVYWYQQSLDQGLQFLIQYYNGEERAKGNILERFSAQQFPDLHSELNLSSLELGDSALYFCASSVDLSGATTGELFFGEGSRLTVL.

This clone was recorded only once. In DNA form, the CDR3 reads TGTGCCACGATAGCGGGGATTATCACAGATACGCAGTATTTT. This sequence encodes CATIAGIITDTQYF. V gene TRBV6-5 combines with J gene TRBJ2-3; TRBD2 matches 8 bases. CDR3 length equals 14 residues. V gave up 10 bases and J gave up 2 bases; unmatched junction bases: 8. Looked up from germline, CDR1 is MNHEY and CDR2 is SVGAGI.

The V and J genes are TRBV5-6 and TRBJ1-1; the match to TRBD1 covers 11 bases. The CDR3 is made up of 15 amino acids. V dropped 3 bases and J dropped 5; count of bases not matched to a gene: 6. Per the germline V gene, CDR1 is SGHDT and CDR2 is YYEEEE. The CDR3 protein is CASSSWGTGGTEAFF. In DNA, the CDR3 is TGTGCCAGCAGCTCCTGGGGGACAGGGGGGACTGAAGCTTTCTTT.

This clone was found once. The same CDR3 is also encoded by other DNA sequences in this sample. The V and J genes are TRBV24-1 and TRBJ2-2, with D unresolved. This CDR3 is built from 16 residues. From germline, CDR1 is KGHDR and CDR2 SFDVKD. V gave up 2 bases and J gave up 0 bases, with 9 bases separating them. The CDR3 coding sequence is TGTGCCACCAGTGATTCAGCCGGAGCGAACACCGGGGAGCTGTTTTTT. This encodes CATSDSAGANTGELFF.

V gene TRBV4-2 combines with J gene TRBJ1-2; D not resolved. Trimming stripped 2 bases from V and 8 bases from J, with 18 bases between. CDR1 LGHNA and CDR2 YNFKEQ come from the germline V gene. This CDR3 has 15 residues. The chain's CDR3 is CASSQNLMTTGGYTF. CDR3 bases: TGTGCCAGCAGCCAAAACCTCATGACCACGGGGGGCTACACCTTC.

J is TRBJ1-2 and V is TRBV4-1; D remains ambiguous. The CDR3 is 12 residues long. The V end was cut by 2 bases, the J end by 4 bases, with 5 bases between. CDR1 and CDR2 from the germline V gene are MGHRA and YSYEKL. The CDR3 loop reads CASSQRGYGYTF. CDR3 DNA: TGCGCCAGCAGCCAACGGGGCTATGGCTACACCTTC.

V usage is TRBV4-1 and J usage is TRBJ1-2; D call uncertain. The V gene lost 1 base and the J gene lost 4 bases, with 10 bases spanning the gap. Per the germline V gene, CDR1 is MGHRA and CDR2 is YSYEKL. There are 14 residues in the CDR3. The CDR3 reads CASSQGTVLYGYTF. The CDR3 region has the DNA TGCGCCAGCAGCCAAGGAACGGTACTCTATGGCTACACCTTC.

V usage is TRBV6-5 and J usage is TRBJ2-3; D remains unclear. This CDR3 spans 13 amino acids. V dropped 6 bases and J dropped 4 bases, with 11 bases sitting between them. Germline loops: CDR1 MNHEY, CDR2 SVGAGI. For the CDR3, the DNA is TGTGCCAGCAGGCCTCCCGGGTCAGATACGCAGTATTTT. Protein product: CASRPPGSDTQYF.

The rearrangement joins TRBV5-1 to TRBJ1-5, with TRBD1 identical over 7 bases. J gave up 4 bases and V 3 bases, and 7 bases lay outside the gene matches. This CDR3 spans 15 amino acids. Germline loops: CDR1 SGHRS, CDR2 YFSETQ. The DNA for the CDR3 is TGCGCCAGCAGCTCAGGAGGGGGCTTGAATCAGCCCCAGCATTTT. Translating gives CASSSGGGLNQPQHF.

CDR3 residues: CASSWGQGNYGYTF. DNA of the CDR3: TGTGCCAGCAGCTGGGGACAGGGAAACTATGGCTACACCTTC. The V and J genes are TRBV7-2 and TRBJ1-2; TRBD1 aligns across 9 bases. The V gene end was trimmed by 4 bases and the J gene end by 2 bases; junction bases not matched to a gene: 2. The CDR3 consists of 14 residues. The germline CDR1 and CDR2 sequences are SGHTA and FQGNSA.

The CDR3 DNA reads TGTGCCAGCAGCCTGGGACAGCTCGTGGGTAATTCACCCCTCCACTTT. Translation gives CASSLGQLVGNSPLHF. The chain uses TRBV5-4 and TRBJ1-6; 7 bases map to TRBD1. The CDR3 is 16 amino acids. CDR1 is SGHNT and CDR2 is YYREEE in the germline V gene (reference sequence). The V segment lost 4 bases and the J segment 6 bases; nucleotides outside the gene matches: 10.

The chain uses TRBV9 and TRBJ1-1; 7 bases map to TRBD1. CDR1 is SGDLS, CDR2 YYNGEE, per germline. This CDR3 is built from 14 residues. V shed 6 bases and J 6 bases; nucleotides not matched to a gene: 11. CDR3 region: CASNRGGLRAEAFF. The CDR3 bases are TGTGCCAGCAACCGAGGGGGCTTACGCGCTGAAGCTTTCTTT.

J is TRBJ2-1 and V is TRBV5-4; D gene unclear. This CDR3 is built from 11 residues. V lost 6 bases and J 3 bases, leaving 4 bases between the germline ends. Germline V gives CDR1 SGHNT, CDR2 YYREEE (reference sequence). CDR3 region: CASTLYNEQFF. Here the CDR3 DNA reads TGTGCCAGCACCCTCTACAATGAGCAGTTCTTC.

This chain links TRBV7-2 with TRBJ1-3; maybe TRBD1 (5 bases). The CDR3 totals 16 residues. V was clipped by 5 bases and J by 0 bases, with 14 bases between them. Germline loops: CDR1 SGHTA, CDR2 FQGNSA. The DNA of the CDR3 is TGTGCCAGCAGCCCCAGAGACAGCGTCTCTGGAAACACCATATATTTT. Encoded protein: CASSPRDSVSGNTIYF.

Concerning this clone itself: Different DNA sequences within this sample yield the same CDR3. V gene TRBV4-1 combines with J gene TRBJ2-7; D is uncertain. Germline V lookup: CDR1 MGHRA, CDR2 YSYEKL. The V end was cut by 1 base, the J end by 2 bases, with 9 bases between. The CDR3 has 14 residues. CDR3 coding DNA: TGCGCCAGCAGCCAAGGTACTGGGCCCTACGAGCAGTACTTC. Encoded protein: CASSQGTGPYEQYF.

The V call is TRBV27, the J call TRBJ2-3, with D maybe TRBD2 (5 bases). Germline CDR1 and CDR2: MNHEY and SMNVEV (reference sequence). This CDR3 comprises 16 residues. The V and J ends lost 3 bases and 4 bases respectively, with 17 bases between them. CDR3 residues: CASSFRPGNAADTQYF. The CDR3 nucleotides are TGTGCCAGCAGTTTTAGGCCGGGAAACGCGGCAGATACGCAGTATTTT.